The 20 T cell receptor beta chains below all came from one sample that was sequenced in a study of T-cell reconstitution after alpha-beta-depleted transplantation in children. It was with unique molecular identifiers that the TCRbeta library was prepared. TCRdb called the PCR reads again in MiXCR, with one record for every CDR3 protein. The sample contains roughly 100,000 distinct CDR3 sequences, 6.5% to 8.5% of which appear only once. The input for sequencing was PBMCs from the stem cell graft donor, taken from the stem cell graft. These receptors came from a human donor who donated a stem cell graft to a child with congenital amegakaryocytic thrombocytopenia.

About this clonotype itself: The junction departs from germline at one end; a sequencing error may be responsible. The chain recombines TRBV20-1 with TRBJ2-3, with D possibly being TRBD2 (5 bases). CDR3 length: 13 residues. Germline V gene data show CDR1 as DFQATT and CDR2 as SNEGSKA (reference sequence). The CDR3 DNA reads TGCAGTGCTAGGAAAGAAGTGGGAGATACGCAGTATTTC. It yields the protein CSARKEVGDTQYF.

This clonotype has ten or more counts. V is TRBV3-1 and J is TRBJ2-1, with D perhaps given as TRBD1 or TRBD2 (5 bases each). The CDR3 has 13 amino acids. The germline CDR1 and CDR2 sequences are LGHDT and YNNKEL (reference sequence). V was trimmed by 5 bases and J by 15 bases, leaving 20 bases between them. This chain's CDR3 is CASSGGPSVSRFF. The CDR3 DNA sequence: TGTGCCAGCAGCGGGGGACCGTCTGTGAGTAGGTTCTTC.

This clonotype has at least ten counts. The V and J genes are TRBV6-5 and TRBJ2-1; 7 nucleotides agree with TRBD2. Losses at the gene ends were 6 bases for V and 10 bases for J; bases not matched to a gene: 3. Germline CDR1 MNHEY, CDR2 SVGAGI. There are 11 residues in the CDR3. The CDR3 DNA sequence: TGTGCCAGCAGCGGGGGGAGGGAGCAGTTCTTC. Translating it yields CASSGGREQFF.

This clonotype was seen a handful of times. The J gene is TRBJ2-7, the V gene TRBV7-2, with 9 bases identical to TRBD1. CDR1 and CDR2 (germline): SGHTA, FQGNSA. The CDR3 totals 15 residues. V gave up 1 base and J gave up 5 bases; unmatched junction bases: 6. This CDR3 is CASSLVYRGHHEQYF. CDR3 in DNA: TGTGCCAGCAGCTTAGTGTACAGGGGGCACCACGAGCAGTACTTC.

The chain is built from TRBV7-2 and TRBJ2-1; no reliable D call. CDR3 length: 14 residues. CDR1 SGHTA and CDR2 FQGNSA come from the germline V gene. V was pared by 5 bases and J by 1 base, with 9 bases between. CDR3 bases: TGTGCCAGCAGCCCAATGGGGTCCTACAATGAGCAGTTCTTC. Protein sequence: CASSPMGSYNEQFF. The variable domain in full, with the rest retrieved from reference TRBV7-2 and TRBJ2-1, is GAGVSQSPSNKVTEKGKDVELRCDPISGHTALYWYRQSLGQGLEFLIYFQGNSAPDKSGLPSDRFSAERTGGSVSTLTIQRTQQEDSAVYLCASSPMGSYNEQFFGPGTRLTVL.

This clonotype was seen ten or more times. The V call is TRBV18, the J call TRBJ2-1; 8 bases fit TRBD1. J was trimmed by 6 bases and V by 4 bases; bases with no gene match: 8. Germline V gives CDR1 KGHSH, CDR2 LQKENI. This CDR3 contains 15 residues. The CDR3 region is CASSLQGALINEQFF. CDR3 coding DNA: TGTGCCAGCTCACTCCAGGGGGCGCTGATCAATGAGCAGTTCTTC.

About this clonotype itself: A read error may explain this, as a much larger clone is one base away. The chain recombines TRBV4-1 with TRBJ1-2; D unresolved. Per germline, CDR1 MGHRA and CDR2 YSYEKL. This CDR3 is built from 15 residues. The CDR3 sequence: CAGSQERADAYGYTF. The CDR3 DNA sequence: TGCGCCGGCAGCCAAGAGCGAGCCGACGCCTATGGCTACACCTTC.

This clonotype was picked up many times. This chain joins TRBV18 and TRBJ1-4; no definite D call. Germline CDR1 and CDR2: KGHSH and LQKENI. This CDR3 is built from 12 residues. The V end lost 3 bases, the J end lost 8 bases, and 7 bases lay between the germline ends. The CDR3: CASSPGREKLFF. The CDR3 nucleotides read TGTGCCAGCTCACCCGGACGGGAAAAACTGTTTTTT.

This clonotype was detected many times. The CDR3 region is CASSLGLGGQYF. In DNA form, the CDR3 reads TGTGCCAGCAGTTTAGGGCTAGGGGGGCAGTACTTC. The J gene is TRBJ2-7, the V gene TRBV12-3 or TRBV12-4; a possible D gene is TRBD1 (6 bases). V was shortened by 1 base and J by 9 bases, with 10 bases between the two germline ends. This CDR3 region has 12 residues.

In its sample, this clonotype was seen many times. The V and J genes are TRBV2 and TRBJ2-1, with TRBD2 matching 7 bases. The germline V gene has CDR1 SNHLY and CDR2 FYNNEI. The CDR3 covers 19 residues. V gave up 1 base and J gave up 5 bases; unmatched junction bases: 17. This CDR3 reads CASSEEGRWPSGTNNEQFF. Here the CDR3 DNA reads TGTGCCAGCAGTGAAGAGGGAAGGTGGCCTAGCGGAACCAACAATGAGCAGTTCTTC.

In its sample, this clonotype was seen many times. Written as DNA, the CDR3 is TGTGCCAGCAGCCAACGGGAGTCTCCCGGGGAGCTGTTTTTT. This sequence encodes CASSQRESPGELFF. This rearrangement joins TRBV3-1 to TRBJ2-2; a weak D match, TRBD2 (6 bases). The V and J ends lost 2 bases and 6 bases respectively, with 10 bases between them. This CDR3 is built from 14 residues. Germline CDR1 and CDR2: LGHDT and YNNKEL (reference sequence).

On this clonotype: A much larger clonotype is one base distant, so this may be a read error. The genes are TRBV11-2 and TRBJ1-1; D is unresolved. V was clipped by 5 bases and J by 3 bases, with 13 bases between them. Germline values: CDR1 SGHAT, CDR2 FQNNGV. This CDR3 spans 14 amino acids. In nucleotides, the CDR3 is TGTGCCAGCAGCCCAGCCTGGAGGCACACTGAAGCTTTCTTT. Residues: CASSPAWRHTEAFF. Full variable domain (outside the CDR3, taken from reference TRBV11-2 and TRBJ1-1): EAGVAQSPRYKIIEKRQSVAFWCNPISGHATLYWYQQILGQGPKLLIQFQNNGVVDDSQLPKDRFSAERLKGVDSTLKIQPAKLEDSAVYLCASSPAWRHTEAFFGQGTRLTVV.

This clonotype was recorded at least ten times. This sequence joins TRBV11-2 and TRBJ2-1; TRBD2 agrees at 8 bases. Germline V gene sequence: CDR1 SGHAT, CDR2 FQNNGV. Losses at the gene ends were 5 bases for V and 6 bases for J; bases not matched to a gene: 0. The CDR3 length is 12 residues. Written as DNA, the CDR3 is TGTGCCAGCAGCGGGACTAGCAATGAGCAGTTCTTC. It translates to CASSGTSNEQFF. Full variable domain (remainder filled in from reference TRBV11-2 and TRBJ2-1): EAGVAQSPRYKIIEKRQSVAFWCNPISGHATLYWYQQILGQGPKLLIQFQNNGVVDDSQLPKDRFSAERLKGVDSTLKIQPAKLEDSAVYLCASSGTSNEQFFGPGTRLTVL.

This chain's CDR3 is CASSLTGVRVYNEQFF. The DNA of the CDR3 is TGTGCCAGCAGCCTGACCGGGGTTAGAGTCTACAATGAGCAGTTCTTC. The chain links TRBV3-1 to TRBJ2-1; perhaps TRBD2 as D (5 bases). This CDR3 has 16 amino acids. Germline V CDR1 and CDR2: LGHDT, YNNKEL (reference sequence). Between the trimmed V and J ends, which lost 4 bases and 3 bases, there was a span of 16 bases.

This clonotype showed up just a few times. This chain links TRBV20-1 with TRBJ2-1; the D gene is possibly TRBD2 (6 bases). V was shortened by 6 bases and J by 0 bases, with 12 bases between the two germline ends. Per the germline V gene, CDR1 is DFQATT and CDR2 is SNEGSKA (reference sequence). The CDR3 totals 14 residues. The CDR3 sequence: CSARDSSSYNEQFF. The CDR3 DNA is TGCAGTGCAAGGGACTCTAGCTCCTACAATGAGCAGTTCTTC.

This clonotype was detected ten times or more. This chain connects TRBV27 to TRBJ2-3; 10 nucleotides align to TRBD2. V trimming: 0 bases; J trimming: 6 bases; junction bases outside the gene matches: 12. In germline, CDR1 is MNHEY, CDR2 SMNVEV (reference sequence). CDR3 length: 18 amino acids. In DNA, the CDR3 is TGTGCCAGCAGTTTATCTAGCGGGAGGTTAAATGTTAGGGATACGCAGTATTTT. It translates to CASSLSSGRLNVRDTQYF.

This clonotype was seen many times. This chain joins TRBV4-2 and TRBJ2-2; D assignment may be TRBD1 or TRBD2 (8 bases each). CDR1 is LGHNA, CDR2 YNFKEQ, per germline. The CDR3 has 19 amino acids. The V and J ends lost 4 bases and 8 bases respectively, with 29 bases between them. DNA for the CDR3: TGTGCCAGCAGCCGCCGGGACAGGAGAGCGGGAGTGGGATCAGGGGAGCTGTTTTTT. Translation gives CASSRRDRRAGVGSGELFF.

This clonotype was seen many times. The chain links TRBV20-1 to TRBJ2-5; 8 nucleotides line up with TRBD2. This CDR3 region has 15 residues. Germline V gene lookup returns CDR1 DFQATT and CDR2 SNEGSKA (reference sequence). V lost 0 bases to trimming and J lost 1 base; unmatched junction nucleotides: 4. CDR3 loop: CSARDERGFQETQYF. Here the CDR3 DNA reads TGCAGTGCTAGAGATGAGCGGGGGTTCCAAGAGACCCAGTACTTC.

This clonotype was observed many times. The chain is built from TRBV10-3 and TRBJ2-7; 9 bases map to TRBD1. The CDR3 runs to 14 residues. CDR1 and CDR2 (germline): ENHRY, SYGVKD. J lost 5 bases, V lost 2 bases, and 4 bases had no gene match. CDR3 nucleotides: TGTGCCATCAGTGAGGGACAGGGGCCCAACGAGCAGTACTTC. This sequence encodes CAISEGQGPNEQYF.

The genes are TRBV13 and TRBJ2-3; the D is unclear. This CDR3 spans 14 amino acids. Trimming left V 5 bases short and J 4 bases short, with 13 bases between. Germline CDR1 PRHDT, CDR2 FYEKMQ (reference sequence). The CDR3 protein is CASSPGLLADTQYF. CDR3 nucleotide sequence: TGTGCCAGCAGCCCTGGGCTCCTCGCAGATACGCAGTATTTT.